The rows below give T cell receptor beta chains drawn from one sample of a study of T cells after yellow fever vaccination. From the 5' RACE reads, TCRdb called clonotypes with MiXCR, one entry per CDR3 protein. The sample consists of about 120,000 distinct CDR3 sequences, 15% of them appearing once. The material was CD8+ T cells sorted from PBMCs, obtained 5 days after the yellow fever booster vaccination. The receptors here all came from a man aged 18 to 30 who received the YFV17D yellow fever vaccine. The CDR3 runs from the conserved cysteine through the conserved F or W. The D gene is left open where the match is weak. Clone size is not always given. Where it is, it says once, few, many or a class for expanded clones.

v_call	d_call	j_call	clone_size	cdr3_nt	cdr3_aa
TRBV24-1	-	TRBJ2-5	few	TGTGCCACCAGTGATTTGCAGGGCGAGACCCAGTACTTC	CATSDLQGETQYF
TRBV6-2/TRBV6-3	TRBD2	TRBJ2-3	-	TGTGCCAGCAGCACGTCCAGGCTAGCGGGGAAGTGGACAGATACGCAGTATTTT	CASSTSRLAGKWTDTQYF
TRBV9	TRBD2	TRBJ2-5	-	TGTGCCAGCAGCGTAGACGGACTAGCGGTCGAGACCCAGTACTTC	CASSVDGLAVETQYF
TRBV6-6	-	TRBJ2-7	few	TGTGCCAGCAGCCCCAGGACCGTTGTGGACGAGCAGTACTTC	CASSPRTVVDEQYF
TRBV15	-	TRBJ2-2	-	TGTGCCACCAGCAAGAGACGGGAGACCGGGGAGCTGTTTTTT	CATSKRRETGELFF
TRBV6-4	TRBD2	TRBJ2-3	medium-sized	TGTGCCAGCAGTGACGGACTAGCTAGCACAGATACGCAGTATTTT	CASSDGLASTDTQYF
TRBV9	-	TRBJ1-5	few	TGTGCCAGCAGCGTAGTCCCGGGGGTTCAGCCCCAGCATTTT	CASSVVPGVQPQHF
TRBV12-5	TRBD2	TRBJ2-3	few	TGTGCTAGTGGTTTGGTCATGAGGGACTACCTGCTACCCACAGATACGCAGTATTTT	CASGLVMRDYLLPTDTQYF
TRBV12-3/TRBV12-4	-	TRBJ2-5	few	TGTGCCAGCAGTCTGCAGGGTGCGGAGACCCAGTACTTC	CASSLQGAETQYF
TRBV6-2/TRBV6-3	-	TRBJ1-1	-	TGTGCCAGCAGTTATCCTCAACCGGGGGGCCCGATGAACACTGAAGCTTTCTTT	CASSYPQPGGPMNTEAFF
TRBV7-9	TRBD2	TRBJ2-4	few	TGTGCCAGCAGCTCTAGGACTAGCGGGGAAAACATTCAGTACTTC	CASSSRTSGENIQYF
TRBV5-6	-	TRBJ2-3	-	TGTGCCAGCAGCTCCGAGGGGGACACAGATACGCAGTATTTT	CASSSEGDTDTQYF
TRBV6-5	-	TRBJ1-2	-	TGTGCCAGCAGTTACGGGGGTAGCTATGGCTACACCTTC	CASSYGGSYGYTF
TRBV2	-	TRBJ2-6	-	TGTGCCAGCAGTGGAGTGGCCCTCTCTGGGGCCAACGTCCTGACTTTC	CASSGVALSGANVLTF
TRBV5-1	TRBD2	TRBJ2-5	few	TGCGCCAGCAGCCCGACTAGCGGGGGCCCCCAAGAGACCCAGTACTTC	CASSPTSGGPQETQYF
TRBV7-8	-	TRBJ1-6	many	TGTGCCAGCAGCTTAGGGTCGGGGGTTTGGATCGGGGGAACCTATAATTCACCCCTCCACTTT	CASSLGSGVWIGGTYNSPLHF
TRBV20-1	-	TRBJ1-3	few	TGCAGTGCTAGAGATTGGAGTTTAAGGGACACAGGGCCTGGAAACACCATATATTTT	CSARDWSLRDTGPGNTIYF
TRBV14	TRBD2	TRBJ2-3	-	TGTGCCAGCAGCCAAGCCCGAGCGGGGGGCGTCTTACCAGATACGCAGTATTTT	CASSQARAGGVLPDTQYF
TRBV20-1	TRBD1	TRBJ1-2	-	TGCAGTGCCTTCAAGCTCGACAGGGGTTATCACTATGGCTACACCTTC	CSAFKLDRGYHYGYTF
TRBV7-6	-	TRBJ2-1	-	TGTGCCAGCAGCTCCTTACCGGGTTCCTACAATGAGCAGTTCTTC	CASSSLPGSYNEQFF
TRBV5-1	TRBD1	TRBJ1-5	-	TGCGCCAGCAGCCTCAGGGGGTGGGTAAGCAATCAGCCCCAGCATTTT	CASSLRGWVSNQPQHF
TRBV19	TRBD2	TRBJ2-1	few	TGTGCCAGTAGTATATCGGGGGGGAACAATGAGCAGTTCTTC	CASSISGGNNEQFF
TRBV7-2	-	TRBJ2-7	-	TGTGCCAGCAGCCCCCCGACTAGCTCCTACGAGCAGTACTTC	CASSPPTSSYEQYF
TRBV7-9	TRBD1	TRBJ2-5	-	TGTGCCAGCAGCCCTACTGACAGGGTTGCAGAGACCCAGTACTTC	CASSPTDRVAETQYF
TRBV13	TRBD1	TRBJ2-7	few	TGTGCCAGCAGCTTAGGAAGACCGGGACAGAAATCCTACGAGCAGTACTTC	CASSLGRPGQKSYEQYF
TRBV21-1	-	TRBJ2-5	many	TGTGCCAGCAGCAAAGTTGGGCTAGCGGACCTGTACCAAGAGACCCAGTACTTC	CASSKVGLADLYQETQYF
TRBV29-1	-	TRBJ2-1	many	TGCAGCGTTGGGGGCGGGACAGATTTATTCAATGAGCAGTTCTTC	CSVGGGTDLFNEQFF
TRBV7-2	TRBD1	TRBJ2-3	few	TGTGCCAGCAGCTCAGGGACAGGGGGCCCAGATACGCAGTATTTT	CASSSGTGGPDTQYF